Each of the 22 T cell receptor beta chains below was sequenced from the same sample in a study of blood T cell repertoires in COVID-19. Sequencing used immunoSEQ multiplex PCR; TCRdb keeps in-frame clones, though not all of them. The sample has around 54,000 clones, around 81% seen once. The sample consisted of peripheral blood. These receptors were collected from a woman aged 60-75 years with acute or convalescent COVID-19.

This chain connects TRBV3-1 (or the pseudogene TRBV3-2) to TRBJ2-7, with TRBD2 identical over 10 bases. The V gene end was trimmed by 7 bases and the J gene end by 7 bases; junction bases not matched to a gene: 10. This CDR3 has 14 amino acids. Per germline, CDR1 LGHDT and CDR2 YNNKEL (reference sequence). CDR3 loop: CASTNQGLAQEQYF. The DNA of the CDR3 is TGTGCCAGCACCAACCAGGGACTAGCGCAGGAGCAGTACTTC.

This clone was found a few times. This sequence joins TRBV28 and TRBJ1-2, with D possibly TRBD1 on 5 matching bases. The V end was cut by 6 bases, the J end by 4 bases, with 18 bases between. CDR3 size: 15 residues. Looked up from germline, CDR1 is MDHEN and CDR2 is SYDVKM. CDR3 in amino acids: CASRGGGDNAYGYTF. For the CDR3, the DNA is TGTGCCAGCAGGGGGGGTGGGGATAATGCCTATGGCTACACCTTC.

The rearrangement joins TRBV12-3 or TRBV12-4 to TRBJ1-1; maybe TRBD1 (5 bases). CDR3 length equals 13 residues. Trimming pared 7 bases from V and 2 bases from J, leaving 11 bases between. The CDR3 loop is CASNVRGNTEAFF. The CDR3 DNA is TGTGCCAGCAATGTAAGGGGCAACACTGAAGCTTTCTTT.

The rearrangement links TRBV18 to TRBJ1-5; TRBD1 aligns across 9 bases. The CDR3 loop spans 15 amino acids. Losses at the gene ends were 3 bases for V and 7 bases for J; bases not matched to a gene: 7. Germline loops: CDR1 KGHSH, CDR2 LQKENI. CDR3 nucleotides: TGTGCCAGCTCACCCGGGACAGGGAATGGACAGCCCCAGCATTTT. This translates into CASSPGTGNGQPQHF.

CDR3 coding DNA: TGTGCCTGGAGTGTACTGACACGGGATCGCTACACCTTC. As protein: CAWSVLTRDRYTF. The genes are TRBV30 and TRBJ1-2, with D unclear. The V and J ends lost 0 bases and 9 bases respectively, with 14 bases between them. The CDR3 sequence is 13 residues long. Germline loops: CDR1 GTSNPN, CDR2 SVGIG (reference sequence).

This chain joins TRBV2 and TRBJ1-6, with D tentatively TRBD1 (5 bases). Germline values: CDR1 SNHLY, CDR2 FYNNEI. V gave up 6 bases and J gave up 2 bases, with 11 bases separating them. The CDR3 has 15 residues. CDR3 coding DNA: TGTGCCAGCAGGCAGGAGGGGCCCTATAATTCACCCCTCCACTTT. Protein: CASRQEGPYNSPLHF.

This rearrangement joins TRBV9 to TRBJ1-5; 7 positions match TRBD1. J was trimmed by 6 bases and V by 3 bases; bases with no gene match: 3. The CDR3 spans 13 residues. The germline CDR1 and CDR2 sequences are SGDLS and YYNGEE. The CDR3 nucleotides are TGTGCCAGCAGCGAGGGGGCCGTTCAGCCCCAGCATTTT. Amino acid sequence: CASSEGAVQPQHF.

This chain connects TRBV5-1 to TRBJ1-4, with 8 bases identical to TRBD1. The trim removed 4 bases at V and 0 bases at J, leaving 2 bases unmatched. Looked up from germline, CDR1 is SGHRS and CDR2 is YFSETQ. The CDR3 loop spans 15 amino acids. The CDR3 sequence: CASSIQGATNEKLFF. The CDR3 DNA reads as TGCGCCAGCAGCATACAGGGGGCAACTAATGAAAAACTGTTTTTT.

This sequence joins TRBV5-1 and TRBJ1-6; D possibly corresponds to TRBD1 (6 bases). Trimming stripped 0 bases from V and 7 bases from J, with 8 bases between. Germline CDR1 is SGHRS and CDR2 is YFSETQ. The CDR3 is 14 amino acids. The CDR3 nucleotides read TGCGCCAGCAGCTTGGGGACAGTAAATTCACCCCTCCACTTT. Its translation is CASSLGTVNSPLHF.

This clone qualifies as medium-sized. The chain combines TRBV12-3 or TRBV12-4 with TRBJ2-2; D may be TRBD2 (5 bases). Trimming cost V 6 bases and J 13 bases, with 18 bases left between them. The CDR3 has 13 amino acids. The CDR3 spells CASRLGPFLRLFF. CDR3 coding DNA: TGTGCCAGCAGACTAGGTCCCTTCCTCCGGCTGTTTTTT.

In DNA form, the CDR3 reads TGCGCCAGCAGCTTAATGACTAGCGGGGGGCGAGAGACCCAGTACTTC. Residues: CASSLMTSGGRETQYF. The rearrangement joins TRBV5-1 to TRBJ2-5, with 13 bases lining up with TRBD2. The V and J ends lost 2 bases and 4 bases, in that order; junction bases with no gene match: 5. This CDR3 comprises 16 residues. From germline, CDR1 is SGHRS and CDR2 YFSETQ.

The chain employs TRBV27 and TRBJ1-2; 9 nucleotides align to TRBD1. Germline V CDR1 and CDR2: MNHEY, SMNVEV (reference sequence). This CDR3 spans 16 amino acids. V lost 5 bases and J lost 7; bases outside the gene matches: 14. CDR3 residues: CASSPQLQGARGGYTF. The CDR3 nucleotides read TGTGCCAGCAGTCCACAACTACAGGGGGCGAGAGGTGGCTACACCTTC.

The V and J genes are TRBV3-1 (or the pseudogene TRBV3-2) and TRBJ2-7; 11 bases are a match to TRBD2. This CDR3 comprises 15 residues. V shed 1 base and J 9 bases; nucleotides not matched to a gene: 8. CDR1 and CDR2 (germline): LGHDT, YNNKEL (reference sequence). CDR3 in DNA: TGTGCCAGCAGCCAAGGACTAGCGGGGAGGTCTGGGCAGTACTTC. Its translation: CASSQGLAGRSGQYF.

CDR3 sequence (DNA): TGTGCCAGCAGCCTCAAGGAGAATGAGCAGTTCTTC. Translated: CASSLKENEQFF. The genes are TRBV7-6 and TRBJ2-1; D ambiguous. The CDR3 is 12 residues long. The V gene lost 5 bases and the J gene lost 7 bases, with 9 bases spanning the gap. Looked up from germline, CDR1 is SGHVS and CDR2 is FNYEAQ.

The rearrangement joins TRBV28 to TRBJ1-5, with a possible D match to TRBD1 (6 bases). Trimming removed 2 bases from V and 6 bases from J, with 11 bases in between. The CDR3 is made up of 14 amino acids. Germline V gives CDR1 MDHEN, CDR2 SYDVKM. The CDR3 DNA sequence: TGTGCCAGCAGTTTAGCTGGGGGCGTTCAGCCCCAGCATTTT. It encodes CASSLAGGVQPQHF.

This sequence joins TRBV12-5 and TRBJ2-1; D gene uncertain. The germline V gene has CDR1 LGHNT and CDR2 FRNRAP. The CDR3 spans 12 residues. Trimming took off 6 bases at V and 4 bases at J, with 7 bases between the two ends. CDR3 in amino acids: CASGYSYNEQFF. The CDR3, as DNA: TGTGCTAGTGGCTACTCTTACAATGAGCAGTTCTTC.

V and J are TRBV11-2 and TRBJ2-7, with 10 bases fitting TRBD1. This CDR3 contains 17 residues. Germline CDR1 is SGHAT and CDR2 is FQNNGV. Trimming at V came to 5 bases and at J to 3 bases, leaving 13 bases not matched to a gene. The CDR3 DNA reads TGTGCCAGCAGCCCTAGGACAGGGGGAGGAGTAGGCTACGAGCAGTACTTC. Protein: CASSPRTGGGVGYEQYF.

The chain combines TRBV12-3 or TRBV12-4 with TRBJ1-5; no firm D call. V was cut by 7 bases and J by 4 bases, with 11 bases left in between. The CDR3 runs 13 residues. CDR3 sequence: CASTLGGNQPQHF. In nucleotides, the CDR3 is TGTGCCAGCACCCTGGGAGGAAATCAGCCCCAGCATTTT.

The rearrangement links TRBV5-1 to TRBJ1-5; D not resolved. The CDR3 has 15 amino acids. The germline V and J ends were trimmed by 6 bases and 5 bases, with 18 bases remaining between them. CDR1 SGHRS and CDR2 YFSETQ come from the germline V gene. Here the CDR3 DNA reads TGCGCCAGCAAACCCCTGCCGACAATGGATCAGCCCCAGCATTTT. Translation: CASKPLPTMDQPQHF.

The rearrangement links TRBV24-1 to TRBJ2-7; D may be TRBD2 (6 bases). Looked up from germline, CDR1 is KGHDR and CDR2 is SFDVKD. Trimming left V 3 bases short and J 1 base short, with 12 bases between. CDR3 length equals 15 residues. The CDR3 sequence is CATSDAAGKSYEQYF. For the CDR3, the DNA is TGTGCCACCAGTGATGCCGCGGGGAAGTCCTACGAGCAGTACTTC.

CDR3 DNA: TGTGCCAGCTCACGACTAGCGGGGAAGAACACTGAAGCTTTCTTT. It encodes CASSRLAGKNTEAFF. This rearrangement joins TRBV18 to TRBJ1-1; D is unresolved. The V gene's germline CDR1 is KGHSH and CDR2 LQKENI. This CDR3 spans 15 amino acids. Trimming pared 4 bases from V and 1 base from J, leaving 13 bases between.

The chain uses TRBV10-3 and TRBJ1-5; the D is unclear. CDR3 length: 14 amino acids. Looked up from germline, CDR1 is ENHRY and CDR2 is SYGVKD. Trimming took 5 bases from V and 0 from J, leaving 8 bases between them. The CDR3 region is CAISREYSNQPQHF. DNA for the CDR3: TGTGCCATCAGTAGGGAGTATAGCAATCAGCCCCAGCATTTT.